The 28 T cell receptor beta chains reported below all come from one sample, sequenced in a study of immune evolution from preneoplasia to lung adenocarcinoma. Profiled with immunoSEQ multiplex PCR; TCRdb holds only in-frame clones, not every one. The sample yields 7,500 to 10,000 clones, 60% to 85% seen once. Sequencing was performed on FFPE minimally invasive lung adenocarcinoma tissue. These receptors were taken from a person aged 70 to 80 with lung adenocarcinoma. Some clones in this sample may be carry-over from other donors' samples.

This clone has just one count. The chain joins TRBV4-1 to TRBJ2-5, with TRBD1 as a possible D gene (5 bases). TRBJ2-7 explains the end of the DNA better; the J call may be wrong. This CDR3 region has 15 residues. The germline V gene has CDR1 MGHRA and CDR2 YSYEKL. CDR3 residues: CASSQVATEVYEQYF. CDR3 in DNA: TGCGCCAGCAGCCAAGTCGCGACAGAAGTCTACGAGCAGTACTTC.

The CDR3 nucleotides are TGTGCCACCCAAAGGGCCGAGGGTTATAGCAATCAGCCCCAGCATTTT. Encoded protein: CATQRAEGYSNQPQHF. The chain combines TRBV10-3 with TRBJ1-5, with D unclear. The V end was cut by 10 bases, the J end by 0 bases, with 19 bases between. The length of the CDR3 is 16 residues. Germline V gene sequence: CDR1 ENHRY, CDR2 SYGVKD.

This chain links TRBV28 with TRBJ2-3, with no clear D. Germline V gene data show CDR1 as MDHEN and CDR2 as SYDVKM. Trimming shortened V by 5 bases and J by 4 bases, and 7 bases separated the two germline ends. CDR3 size: 12 residues. The CDR3 spells CASSLRSDTQYF. The CDR3 coding sequence is TGTGCCAGCAGTCTCCGATCAGATACGCAGTATTTT. The full variable domain, completed using reference TRBV28 and TRBJ2-3, is DVKVTQSSRYLVKRTGEKVFLECVQDMDHENMFWYRQDPGLGLRLIYFSYDVKMKEKGDIPEGYSVSREKKERFSLILESASTNQTSMYLCASSLRSDTQYFGPGTRLTVL.

The chain uses TRBV2 and TRBJ2-7; no definite D call. CDR1 and CDR2 (germline): SNHLY, FYNNEI. Between the trimmed V and J ends, which lost 7 bases and 2 bases, there was a span of 12 bases. CDR3 length: 13 amino acids. The CDR3 spells CASNPQRAYEQYF. As DNA, the CDR3 is TGTGCCAGCAATCCCCAAAGAGCCTACGAGCAGTACTTC.

V usage is TRBV4-1 and J usage is TRBJ2-3; D is undetermined. The V gene's germline CDR1 is MGHRA and CDR2 YSYEKL. This CDR3 region has 12 residues. Trimming shortened V by 2 bases and J by 6 bases, and 6 bases separated the two germline ends. In DNA form, the CDR3 reads TGCGCCAGCAGCCAAAATGCGGATACGCAGTATTTT. It encodes CASSQNADTQYF.

This clone was picked up a small number of times. The chain recombines TRBV7-9 with TRBJ1-1; TRBD1 might be the D (5 bases). This CDR3 is built from 14 residues. Germline CDR1 is SEHNR and CDR2 is FQNEAQ (reference sequence). Trimming removed 2 bases from V and 3 bases from J, with 10 bases in between. In DNA, the CDR3 is TGTGCCAGCAGCTTACAGGGCTTTTACACTGAAGCTTTCTTT. It specifies CASSLQGFYTEAFF.

The chain recombines TRBV5-1 with TRBJ2-3; possible D gene TRBD1, 5 bases. V lost 4 bases and J lost 0, with 12 bases in between. This CDR3 spans 15 amino acids. CDR1 SGHRS and CDR2 YFSETQ come from the germline V gene. The CDR3 DNA reads as TGCGCCAGCAGCCTGGACAAATCTAGCACAGATACGCAGTATTTT. Amino acid sequence: CASSLDKSSTDTQYF.

This clone occurred a few times. The chain employs TRBV29-1 and TRBJ1-2; weak D call: TRBD1 (6 bases). Trimming left V 0 bases short and J 8 bases short, with 10 bases between. Germline loops: CDR1 SQVTM, CDR2 ANQGSEA. The CDR3 contains 12 residues. CDR3 amino acids: CSVEEGAFGYTF. The CDR3 nucleotides are TGCAGCGTTGAAGAGGGGGCTTTCGGCTACACCTTC.

J is TRBJ1-2 and V is TRBV5-4, with 7 bases fitting TRBD1. Germline loops: CDR1 SGHNT, CDR2 YYREEE (reference sequence). The CDR3 sequence is 15 residues long. V lost 4 bases to trimming and J lost 2 bases; unmatched junction nucleotides: 8. The CDR3 loop is CASSNHRGQNYGYTF. The CDR3 region has the DNA TGTGCCAGCAGCAACCACAGGGGCCAAAACTATGGCTACACCTTC.

V and J are TRBV30 and TRBJ1-4; D possibly corresponds to TRBD1 (6 bases). Trimming pared 5 bases from V and 7 bases from J, leaving 14 bases between. This CDR3 is 13 amino acids long. The germline CDR1 and CDR2 sequences are GTSNPN and SVGIG (reference sequence). The CDR3 spells CAWARGRGEKLFF. The DNA for the CDR3 is TGTGCCTGGGCGAGGGGCAGGGGTGAAAAACTGTTTTTT.

The chain couples TRBV4-1 to TRBJ2-5, with D perhaps assigned TRBD1 or TRBD2 (6 bases each). Germline CDR1 MGHRA, CDR2 YSYEKL. CDR3 length: 15 residues. V lost 0 bases to trimming and J lost 7 bases, with 15 bases between them. The CDR3 reads CASSQESRGPGTQYF. The CDR3 nucleotides read TGCGCCAGCAGCCAAGAGTCCCGGGGGCCGGGGACCCAGTACTTC.

The chain joins TRBV19 to TRBJ1-1; 8 bases fit TRBD1. Looked up from germline, CDR1 is LNHDA and CDR2 is SQIVND (reference sequence). V lost 5 bases and J lost 10; bases outside the gene matches: 12. This CDR3 is built from 14 residues. The CDR3 spells CASSLSTGDKGAFF. The DNA for the CDR3 is TGTGCCAGTAGTTTATCGACAGGGGATAAGGGAGCTTTCTTT.

About this clone: Other nucleotide sequences in the sample specify the same CDR3. The CDR3, as DNA: TGTGCCAGCAGCTTAGGAACAGATACGCAGTATTTT. Amino acid sequence: CASSLGTDTQYF. The chain couples TRBV7-9 to TRBJ2-3, with D unclear. Deletions cut 1 base from V and 3 bases from J, with 2 bases between. CDR3 length: 12 amino acids. The germline V gene encodes CDR1 SEHNR and CDR2 FQNEAQ (reference sequence). The entire variable domain, with the rest obtained from reference TRBV7-9 and TRBJ2-3, is as follows: DTGVSQNPRHKITKRGQNVTFRCDPISEHNRLYWYRQTLGQGPEFLTYFQNEAQLEKSRLLSDRFSAERPKGSFSTLEIQRTEQGDSAMYLCASSLGTDTQYFGPGTRLTVL.

This chain links TRBV19 with TRBJ2-6, with D hard to call. The CDR3 covers 18 residues. The germline V gene has CDR1 LNHDA and CDR2 SQIVND (reference sequence). V lost 3 bases and J 0 bases, leaving 15 bases between the germline ends. CDR3 sequence reads: CASSIYGFRSSGANVLTF. CDR3 DNA: TGTGCCAGTAGTATTTACGGTTTCAGGAGCTCTGGGGCCAACGTCCTGACTTTC.

V gene TRBV9 combines with J gene TRBJ2-3, with D perhaps matching TRBD1 or TRBD2 (5 bases each). The CDR3 consists of 13 residues. Trimming shortened V by 6 bases and J by 6 bases, and 14 bases separated the two germline ends. Per germline, CDR1 SGDLS and CDR2 YYNGEE. CDR3 sequence (DNA): TGTGCCAGCAATCTAGGGGAGACGGATACGCAGTATTTT. Its translation: CASNLGETDTQYF. The entire variable domain, with the rest obtained from reference TRBV9 and TRBJ2-3, is as follows: DSGVTQTPKHLITATGQRVTLRCSPRSGDLSVYWYQQSLDQGLQFLIQYYNGEERAKGNILERFSAQQFPDLHSELNLSSLELGDSALYFCASNLGETDTQYFGPGTRLTVL.

The chain uses TRBV27 and TRBJ2-7; D may be TRBD1 or TRBD2 (5 bases each). V lost 5 bases, J lost 4 bases, and 15 bases lay in between. This CDR3 contains 14 residues. Germline V gene sequence: CDR1 MNHEY, CDR2 SMNVEV (reference sequence). The chain's CDR3 is CASSNRDGLYEQYF. The CDR3 bases are TGTGCCAGCAGTAACCGGGACGGTTTGTACGAGCAGTACTTC.

The chain is built from TRBV5-6 and TRBJ1-1, with D unclear. This CDR3 region has 14 residues. The V end lost 3 bases, the J end lost 3 bases, and 12 bases lay between the germline ends. CDR1 is SGHDT, CDR2 YYEEEE, per germline. The CDR3 sequence: CASSSSPADTEAFF. In DNA form, the CDR3 reads TGTGCCAGCAGCTCGTCCCCGGCGGACACTGAAGCTTTCTTT. Together with reference TRBV5-6 and TRBJ1-1, the CDR3 gives the full variable domain: DAGVTQSPTHLIKTRGQQVTLRCSPKSGHDTVSWYQQALGQGPQFIFQYYEEEERQRGNFPDRFSGHQFPNYSSELNVNALLLGDSALYLCASSSSPADTEAFFGQGTRLTVV.

The chain employs TRBV14 and TRBJ2-5, with 10 bases that match TRBD2. In germline, CDR1 is SGHDN, CDR2 FVKESK. The CDR3 totals 15 residues. V trimming: 2 bases; J trimming: 5 bases; junction bases outside the gene matches: 5. The CDR3 DNA reads as TGTGCCAGCAGCCAAATACTAGCGGGGTTTGAGACCCAGTACTTC. It translates to CASSQILAGFETQYF.

This clone is large within its sample. One end of the junction does not line up with germline, which may come from a read error. The V and J genes are TRBV28 and TRBJ1-1; unclear D gene. The CDR3 is 13 residues long. CDR1 is MDHEN and CDR2 is SYDVKM in the germline V gene. The CDR3 bases are TGTGCCAGCAGTTTGGGTCGGACTACTGCAGCTTTCTTT. Translated, it gives CASSLGRTTAAFF.

The rearrangement links TRBV6-5 to TRBJ2-1; weak D call: TRBD2 (6 bases). Germline V CDR1 and CDR2: MNHEY, SVGAGI. V lost 5 bases, J lost 6 bases, and 17 bases lay in between. The CDR3 extends over 15 amino acids. CDR3 DNA: TGTGCCAGCAGTCCGGGACTTGTGGGTACCAATGAGCAGTTCTTC. Translated, it gives CASSPGLVGTNEQFF.

This clone was seen a single time. This chain connects TRBV5-5 to TRBJ1-3, with D unclear. Per the germline V gene, CDR1 is SGHKS and CDR2 is YYEKEE (reference sequence). The CDR3 length is 14 residues. The V gene lost 1 base and the J gene lost 9 bases, with 14 bases spanning the gap. The chain's CDR3 is CASSLKPWEGTIYF. The CDR3 DNA reads TGTGCCAGCAGCTTGAAACCTTGGGAAGGCACCATATATTTT.

The CDR3 DNA is TGTGCCAGCAGCCCCCGAGAGGAGACCCAGTACTTC. Translation gives CASSPREETQYF. The chain has TRBV13 and TRBJ2-5; no clear D. Trimming stripped 5 bases from V and 5 bases from J, with 9 bases between. Germline CDR1 is PRHDT and CDR2 is FYEKMQ (reference sequence). The CDR3 contains 12 residues.

The V gene is TRBV2, the J gene TRBJ2-2; D unclear. From germline, CDR1 is SNHLY and CDR2 FYNNEI. Trimming removed 8 bases from V and 1 base from J, with 11 bases in between. The CDR3 extends over 14 amino acids. CDR3 nucleotide sequence: TGTGCCAGCCGAGGTGTCAAGAACACCGGGGAGCTGTTTTTT. Translated: CASRGVKNTGELFF.

This clone was counted between two and nine times. This CDR3 reads CASSSRTAYNYGYTF. The CDR3 DNA is TGTGCCAGTAGCTCAAGGACAGCCTACAACTATGGCTACACCTTC. The chain couples TRBV19 to TRBJ1-2; tentative D call: TRBD1 (6 bases). The germline V and J ends were trimmed by 6 bases and 2 bases, with 16 bases remaining between them. CDR1 and CDR2 (germline): LNHDA, SQIVND (reference sequence). CDR3 size: 15 residues.

As regards this clone: Other nucleotide sequences in the sample specify the same CDR3. The chain has TRBV28 and TRBJ2-4, with D unresolved. Trimming stripped 1 base from V and 0 bases from J, with 7 bases between. Germline CDR1 is MDHEN and CDR2 is SYDVKM. The CDR3 runs 15 residues. CDR3 region: CASSLYPLAKNIQYF. The CDR3, as DNA: TGTGCCAGCAGTTTATACCCCCTAGCCAAAAACATTCAGTACTTC.

The chain uses TRBV5-1 and TRBJ2-2, with 8 bases that match TRBD2. J gave up 5 bases and V 0 bases, and 3 bases lay outside the gene matches. The CDR3 runs 15 residues. Germline assignment: CDR1 SGHRS and CDR2 YFSETQ. The CDR3 DNA reads TGCGCCAGCAGCTTGGCGGCGGGGGGTACCGGGGAGCTGTTTTTT. The encoded protein is CASSLAAGGTGELFF.

V and J are TRBV18 and TRBJ1-2; D ambiguous. The CDR3 is made up of 11 amino acids. V lost 5 bases and J lost 6, with 7 bases in between. Germline-derived CDR1 and CDR2 are KGHSH and LQKENI. The CDR3 protein is CASSDGDGYTF. The CDR3 nucleotides read TGTGCCAGCTCAGATGGGGATGGCTACACCTTC.

The chain is built from TRBV18 and TRBJ1-3; the match to TRBD1 covers 8 bases. This CDR3 spans 16 amino acids. Germline CDR1 KGHSH, CDR2 LQKENI. Trimming removed 3 bases from V and 1 base from J; junction bases left unmatched: 5. The chain's CDR3 is CASSPRRTGSGNTIYF. Written as DNA, the CDR3 is TGTGCCAGCTCACCGAGACGGACAGGGTCTGGAAACACCATATATTTT.